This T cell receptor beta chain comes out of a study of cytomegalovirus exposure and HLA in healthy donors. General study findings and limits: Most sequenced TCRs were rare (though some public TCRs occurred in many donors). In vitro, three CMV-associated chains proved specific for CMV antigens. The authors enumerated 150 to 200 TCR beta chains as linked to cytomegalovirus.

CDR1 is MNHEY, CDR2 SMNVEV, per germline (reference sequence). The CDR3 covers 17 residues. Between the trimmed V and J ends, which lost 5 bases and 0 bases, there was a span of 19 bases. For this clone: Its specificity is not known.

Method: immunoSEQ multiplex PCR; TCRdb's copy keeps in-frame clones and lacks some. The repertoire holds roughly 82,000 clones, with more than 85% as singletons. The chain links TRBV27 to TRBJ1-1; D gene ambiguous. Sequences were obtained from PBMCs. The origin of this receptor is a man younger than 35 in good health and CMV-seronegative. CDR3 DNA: TGTGCCAGCAGTCTCGCCCCAGGAGGAGGGTTGAACACTGAAGCTTTCTTT. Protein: CASSLAPGGGLNTEAFF.